The clone carrying this TCR beta chain was detected many times. No antigen is known for it. Patients with uncontrolled infections, other autoimmune diseases, pregnancy or lactation were excluded. RNA transcripts yielded amplified TCR beta CDR3 regions. Initially, a first-round RT-PCR of the TCR CDR3 employed the HTBI primer set. TCRdb recomputed calls from the multiplex PCR reads with MiXCR, one row per CDR3 protein. The sample has fewer than 200,000 distinct CDR3 sequences, less than 10% seen once. This record belongs to a study of T cells in Graves' hyperthyroidism and ophthalmopathy. Overall study findings and caveats: Before onset, by a median of around six months, the model predicted ophthalmopathy.

The germline gives CDR1 SGDLS, CDR2 YYNGEE. Trimming pared 3 bases from V and 4 bases from J, leaving 13 bases between. The CDR3 extends over 14 amino acids. The receptor's source is a woman aged 18-29 years with Graves' hyperthyroidism that later progressed to Graves' ophthalmopathy. Sequences were obtained from blood. V is TRBV9 and J is TRBJ2-5, with a possible D match to TRBD2 (7 bases). The CDR3 sequence is CASSEQGGGETQYF. The CDR3 DNA is TGTGCCAGCAGCGAACAGGGAGGGGGAGAGACCCAGTACTTC.